This TCR beta chain was sequenced for a study of response to subunit inactivated influenza vaccine (dated by TCRdb to between 2017 and 2018). Background for the entire study: To follow how T cells responded to a trivalent subunit inactivated influenza vaccine, the researchers relied on deep quantitative profiling of the T cell receptor repertoire. Study-level results and caveats: According to the authors, only a limited number of new T cells may be recruited by each seasonal influenza vaccination.

On this clonotype: Its antigen specificity is not known. No qualities accompany the bases; no much larger clone lies one base away.

Reading the germline V gene gives CDR1 MDHEN and CDR2 SYDVKM. The CDR3 starts with the cysteine, ends with the phenylalanine, and has 15 residues. Here the CDR3 DNA is all that survives: 45 bases in frame from base 1. V and J are trimmed by 6 bases and 5 bases, and the gene matches miss 8 bases of the junction. Library preparation employed RT-PCR. TCRdb records Illumina HiSeq 2500 as the sequencer. TCRdb trimmed the raw reads at Q25, called clones with MiXCR and kept productive beta chains. Rows are unified per CDR3 protein, each entry keeping the most common DNA and genes. For this sample there are some 150,000 distinct CDR3 sequences; approximately 12% appear just once. The top ten constitute approximately 30% of the sample. The sample was also reused in another study, on T cells expressing NK-cell markers. Per that second paper: The TCR beta cDNA libraries were made using 5'RACE template switching, a step that added both a universal primer site and unique molecular identifiers. In sorted CD3+CD56+NKG2C+, CD3+CD56+NKG2C- and CD3+CD56-NKG2C+ T-cell subsets from several donors, TCR beta-chain repertoires were profiled. Among the eight sequenced donors, seven were HCMV-seropositive and one was HCMV-seronegative. To restrict sorting to alphabetaTCR-expressing T cells, an anti-gammadeltaTCR antibody was added in several experiments. For 6 or 7 donors, the dominant CD3+CD56+NKG2C+ clonotypes were among the top 10 CD8+ clonotypes and accounted for about 1.0-8% of CD8+ T cells. Those dominant clonotypes were again the most abundant among CD3+CD56-NKG2C+ cells in a handful of donors, at about 28.3-65%. It remained unclear whether the expanded NKG2C-expressing T cell clones were specific for HCMV antigens. All eight donors whose samples were sequenced were randomly selected healthy volunteers, three of them men and five women. A commercial ELISA kit detecting HCMV-specific IgG in serum was used to determine HCMV serostatus. Ficoll density gradient centrifugation was used to isolate peripheral blood mononuclear cells from blood. CD4+ and CD8+ T cells were isolated from PBMC by magnetic immunoseparation with Miltenyi isolation kits. cDNA synthesis was primed from the TCR beta constant segment and was followed by two successive PCR amplification steps. The libraries were sequenced on Illumina HiSeq 2000/2500, MiSeq or NextSeq, producing 2 x 150 bp reads. MIGEC was used to demultiplex reads and group the reads by UMI, and MiTCR was used to assemble and quantify clonotypes. To exclude erroneous sequences, only TCR cDNA sequences supported by at least two reads were retained. The tcR package was used for downstream repertoire analysis, and clonotypes were matched across fractions by CDR3 nucleotide sequence plus V segment. VDJmatch was used to annotate antigen specificity against VDJdb, with one amino acid substitution in CDR3 permitted.

The clonotype was recovered from a man aged 50 to 59 who received an inactivated influenza vaccine. Donor details come from another sample of the same person, matched by shared clones. This sample comprised CD8+ T cells sorted from PBMCs, obtained less than 13 days after vaccination. Rearrangement joined TRBV28 to TRBJ1-5, with 9 bases in between that match TRBD1. For the CDR3, the sequence is CASRTLGDRDQPQHF. The DNA is TGTGCCAGCAGAACCCTGGGGGACAGGGATCAGCCCCAGCATTTT.